The entry that follows covers one TCR beta chain sequence. It was with a sample-barcoded 5' primer and a J-beta primer mix that a second PCR of roughly 7 to 12 cycles was run. TCRdb fed the 5' RACE reads into MiXCR, producing one record per CDR3 protein. The sample carries more than 550,000 distinct CDR3 sequences, about 24% recorded once. The data originate from a study of blood T cells in healthy people across ages. This CDR3 has 15 residues. V shed 6 bases and J shed 4 bases, with 16 bases lying between them. The germline V gene has CDR1 MDHEN and CDR2 SYDVKM. Material: blood. The clonotype was recovered from a man aged 65 to 85 in good health. The V and J genes are TRBV28 and TRBJ2-1; the D gene is possibly TRBD1 (6 bases). CDR3 protein: CASRNDRSPYNEQFF. The CDR3 DNA follows: TGTGCCAGCAGAAACGACAGGTCGCCATACAATGAGCAGTTCTTC. The whole variable domain, filled in from reference TRBV28 and TRBJ2-1, reads DVKVTQSSRYLVKRTGEKVFLECVQDMDHENMFWYRQDPGLGLRLIYFSYDVKMKEKGDIPEGYSVSREKKERFSLILESASTNQTSMYLCASRNDRSPYNEQFFGPGTRLTVL.